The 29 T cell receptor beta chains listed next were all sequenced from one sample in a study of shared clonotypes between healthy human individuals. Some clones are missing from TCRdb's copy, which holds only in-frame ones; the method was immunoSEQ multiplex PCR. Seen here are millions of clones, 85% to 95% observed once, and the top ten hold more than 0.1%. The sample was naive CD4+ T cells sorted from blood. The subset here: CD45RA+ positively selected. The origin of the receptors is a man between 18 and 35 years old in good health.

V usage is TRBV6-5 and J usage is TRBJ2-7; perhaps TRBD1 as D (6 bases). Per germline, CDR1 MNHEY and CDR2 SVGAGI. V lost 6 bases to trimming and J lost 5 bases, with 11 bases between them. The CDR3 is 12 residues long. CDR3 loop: CASRPGQNEQYF. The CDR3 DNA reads TGTGCCAGCAGGCCAGGACAGAACGAGCAGTACTTC.

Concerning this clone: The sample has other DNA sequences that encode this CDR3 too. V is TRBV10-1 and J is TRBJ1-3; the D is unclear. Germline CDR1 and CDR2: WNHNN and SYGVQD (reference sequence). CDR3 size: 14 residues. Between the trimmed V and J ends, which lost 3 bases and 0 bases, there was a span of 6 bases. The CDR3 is CASSDGSSGNTIYF. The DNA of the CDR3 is TGCGCCAGCAGTGATGGATCCTCTGGAAACACCATATATTTT.

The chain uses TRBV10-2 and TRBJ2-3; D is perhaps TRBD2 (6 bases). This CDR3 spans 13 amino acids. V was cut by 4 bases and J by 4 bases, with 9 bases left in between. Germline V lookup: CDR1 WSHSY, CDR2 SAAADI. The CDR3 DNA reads TGCGCCAGCAGTGTCGGAGGGCCAGATACGCAGTATTTT. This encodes CASSVGGPDTQYF.

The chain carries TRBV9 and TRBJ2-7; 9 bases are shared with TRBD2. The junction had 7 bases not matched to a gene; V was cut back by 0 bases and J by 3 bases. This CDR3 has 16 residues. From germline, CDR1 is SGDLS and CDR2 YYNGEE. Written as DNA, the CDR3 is TGTGCCAGCAGCGTAGCTGCGGGAGGGTCATACTACGAGCAGTACTTC. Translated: CASSVAAGGSYYEQYF.

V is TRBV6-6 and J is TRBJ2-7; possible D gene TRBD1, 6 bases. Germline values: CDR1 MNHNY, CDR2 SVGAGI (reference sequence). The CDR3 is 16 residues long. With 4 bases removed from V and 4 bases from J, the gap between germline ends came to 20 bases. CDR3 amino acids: CASSSHTGSTAYEQYF. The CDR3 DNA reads TGTGCCAGCAGTTCCCACACAGGGAGTACGGCGTACGAGCAGTACTTC.

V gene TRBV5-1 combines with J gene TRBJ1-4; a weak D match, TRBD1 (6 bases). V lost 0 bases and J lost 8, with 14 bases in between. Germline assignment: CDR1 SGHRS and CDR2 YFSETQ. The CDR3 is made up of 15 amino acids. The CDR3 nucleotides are TGCGCCAGCAGCTTGGTCCCGGGGGCTTCGGAAAAACTGTTTTTT. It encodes CASSLVPGASEKLFF.

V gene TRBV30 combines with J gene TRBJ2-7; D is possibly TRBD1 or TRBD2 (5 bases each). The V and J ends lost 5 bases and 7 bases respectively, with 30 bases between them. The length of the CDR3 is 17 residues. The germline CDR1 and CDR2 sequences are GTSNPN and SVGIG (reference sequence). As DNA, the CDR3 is TGTGCCTGGCGACGGGACCCCTGGGAGTCCGAACTGGGGGAGCAGTACTTC. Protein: CAWRRDPWESELGEQYF. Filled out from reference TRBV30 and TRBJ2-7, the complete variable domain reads SQTIHQWPATLVQPVGSPLSLECTVEGTSNPNLYWYRQAAGRGLQLLFYSVGIGQISSEVPQNLSASRPQDRQFILSSKKLLLSDSGFYLCAWRRDPWESELGEQYFGPGTRLTVT.

CDR3 coding DNA: TGTGCCAGTAGTCTGGAGTTGTCAGCGGGATTGTACGAGCAGTACTTC. This codes for CASSLELSAGLYEQYF. The chain links TRBV19 to TRBJ2-7, with 7 bases identical to TRBD2. Germline values: CDR1 LNHDA, CDR2 SQIVND (reference sequence). The trim removed 5 bases at V and 4 bases at J, leaving 14 bases unmatched. CDR3 length: 16 residues. The complete variable domain, with remaining parts taken from reference TRBV19 and TRBJ2-7, reads DGGITQSPKYLFRKEGQNVTLSCEQNLNHDAMYWYRQDPGQGLRLIYYSQIVNDFQKGDIAEGYSVSREKKESFPLTVTSAQKNPTAFYLCASSLELSAGLYEQYFGPGTRLTVT.

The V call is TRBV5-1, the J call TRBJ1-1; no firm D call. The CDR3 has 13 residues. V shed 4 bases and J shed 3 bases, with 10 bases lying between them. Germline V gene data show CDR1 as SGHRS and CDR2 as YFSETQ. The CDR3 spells CASSRTAYTEAFF. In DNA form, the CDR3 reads TGCGCCAGCAGCAGAACAGCCTACACTGAAGCTTTCTTT.

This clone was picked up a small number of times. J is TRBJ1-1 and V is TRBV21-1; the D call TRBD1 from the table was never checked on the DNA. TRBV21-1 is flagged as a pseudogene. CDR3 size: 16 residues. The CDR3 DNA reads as TGTGCCAGCAGCAAACGATGGACAGGGGAATTGCCTGAAGCTTTCTTT. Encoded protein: CASSKRWTGELPEAFF.

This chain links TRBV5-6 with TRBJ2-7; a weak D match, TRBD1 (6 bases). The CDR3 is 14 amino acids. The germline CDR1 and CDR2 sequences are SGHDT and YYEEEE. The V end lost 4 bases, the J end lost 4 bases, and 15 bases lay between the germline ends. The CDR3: CASSRLRGEYEQYF. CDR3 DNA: TGTGCCAGCAGCCGCCTCAGGGGCGAGTACGAGCAGTACTTC.

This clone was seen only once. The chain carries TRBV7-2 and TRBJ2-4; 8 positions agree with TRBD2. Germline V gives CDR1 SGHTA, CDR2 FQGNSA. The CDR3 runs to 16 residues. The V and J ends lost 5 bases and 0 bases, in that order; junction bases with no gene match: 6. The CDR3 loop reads CASSLTSGVAKNIQYF. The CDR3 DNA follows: TGTGCCAGCAGCCTAACTAGCGGAGTAGCCAAAAACATTCAGTACTTC.

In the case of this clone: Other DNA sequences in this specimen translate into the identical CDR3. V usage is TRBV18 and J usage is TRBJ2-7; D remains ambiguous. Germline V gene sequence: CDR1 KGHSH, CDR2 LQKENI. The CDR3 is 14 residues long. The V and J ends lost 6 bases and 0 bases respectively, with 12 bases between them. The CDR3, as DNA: TGTGCCAGCTCCCCTGGCAGGCTCTCCTACGAGCAGTACTTC. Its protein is CASSPGRLSYEQYF. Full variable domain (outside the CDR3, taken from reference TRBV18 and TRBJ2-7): NAGVMQNPRHLVRRRGQEARLRCSPMKGHSHVYWYRQLPEEGLKFMVYLQKENIIDESGMPKERFSAEFPKEGPSILRIQQVVRGDSAAYFCASSPGRLSYEQYFGPGTRLTVT.

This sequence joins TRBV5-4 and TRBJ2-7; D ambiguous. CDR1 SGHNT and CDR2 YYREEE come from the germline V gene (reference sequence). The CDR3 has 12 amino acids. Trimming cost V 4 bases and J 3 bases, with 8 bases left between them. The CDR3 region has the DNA TGTGCCAGCAGCAAAGGCTTCTACGAGCAGTACTTC. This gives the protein CASSKGFYEQYF.

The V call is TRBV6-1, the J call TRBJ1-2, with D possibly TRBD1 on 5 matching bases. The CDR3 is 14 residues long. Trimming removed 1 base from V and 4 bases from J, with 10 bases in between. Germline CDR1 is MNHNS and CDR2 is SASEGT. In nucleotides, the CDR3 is TGTGCCAGCAGTGAAGTGACGGACATCTATGGCTACACCTTC. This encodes CASSEVTDIYGYTF.

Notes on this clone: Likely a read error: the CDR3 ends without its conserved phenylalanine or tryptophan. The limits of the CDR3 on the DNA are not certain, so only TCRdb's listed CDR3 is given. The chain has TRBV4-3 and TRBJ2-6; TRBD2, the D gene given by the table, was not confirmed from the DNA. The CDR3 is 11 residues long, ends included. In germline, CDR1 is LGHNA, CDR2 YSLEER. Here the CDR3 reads CASSQDEEGPK.

The CDR3 loop reads CASSSVASTEQYF. The CDR3 nucleotides are TGTGCCAGCAGTAGTGTCGCCTCGACCGAGCAGTACTTC. The chain employs TRBV6-5 and TRBJ2-7; D uncertain. The V end lost 5 bases, the J end lost 6 bases, and 14 bases lay between the germline ends. The CDR3 consists of 13 residues. Germline V gene data show CDR1 as MNHEY and CDR2 as SVGAGI.

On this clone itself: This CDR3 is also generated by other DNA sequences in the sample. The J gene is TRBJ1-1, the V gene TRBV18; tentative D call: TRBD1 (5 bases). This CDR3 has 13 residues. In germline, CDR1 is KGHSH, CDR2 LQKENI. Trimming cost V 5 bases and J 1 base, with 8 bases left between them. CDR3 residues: CASSLDRNTEAFF. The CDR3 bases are TGTGCCAGCTCATTAGACAGGAACACTGAAGCTTTCTTT.

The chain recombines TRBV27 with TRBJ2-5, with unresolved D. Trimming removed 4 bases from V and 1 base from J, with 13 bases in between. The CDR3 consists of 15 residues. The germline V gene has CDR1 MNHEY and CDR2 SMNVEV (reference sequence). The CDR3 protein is CASSYRSGGQETQYF. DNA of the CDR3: TGTGCCAGCAGTTACCGATCCGGTGGCCAAGAGACCCAGTACTTC.

CDR3 protein: CASSLEVGLGTGELFF. The CDR3 bases are TGTGCCAGCAGCTTAGAAGTGGGCCTGGGGACCGGGGAGCTGTTTTTT. The genes are TRBV7-9 and TRBJ2-2; D is unresolved. The V end lost 1 base, the J end lost 5 bases, and 14 bases lay between the germline ends. The CDR3 spans 16 residues. Germline V gives CDR1 SEHNR, CDR2 FQNEAQ (reference sequence).

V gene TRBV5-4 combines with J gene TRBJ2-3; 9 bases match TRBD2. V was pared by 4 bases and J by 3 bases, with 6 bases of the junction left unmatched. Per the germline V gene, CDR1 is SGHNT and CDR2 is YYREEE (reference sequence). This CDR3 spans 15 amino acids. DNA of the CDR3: TGTGCCAGCAGCCGCGGGGGGGGCCGAACAGATACGCAGTATTTT. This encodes CASSRGGGRTDTQYF.

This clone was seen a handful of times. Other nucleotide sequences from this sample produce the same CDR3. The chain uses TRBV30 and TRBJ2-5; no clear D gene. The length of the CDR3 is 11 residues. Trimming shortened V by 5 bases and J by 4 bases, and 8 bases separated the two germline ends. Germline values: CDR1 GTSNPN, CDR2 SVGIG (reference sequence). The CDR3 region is CAWSPGETQYF. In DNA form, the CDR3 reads TGTGCCTGGTCGCCTGGAGAGACCCAGTACTTC.

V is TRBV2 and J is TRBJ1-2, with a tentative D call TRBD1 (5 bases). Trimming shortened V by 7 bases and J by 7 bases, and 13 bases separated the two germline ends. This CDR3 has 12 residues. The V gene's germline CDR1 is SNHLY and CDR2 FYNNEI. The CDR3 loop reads CASNGAISGYTF. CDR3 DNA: TGTGCCAGCAATGGGGCGATATCTGGCTACACCTTC.

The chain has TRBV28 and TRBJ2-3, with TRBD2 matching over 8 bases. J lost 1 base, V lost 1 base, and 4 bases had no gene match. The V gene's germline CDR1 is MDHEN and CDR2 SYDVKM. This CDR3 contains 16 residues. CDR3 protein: CASSLSASGRTDTQYF. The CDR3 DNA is TGTGCCAGCAGTTTATCGGCTAGCGGGCGCACAGATACGCAGTATTTT.

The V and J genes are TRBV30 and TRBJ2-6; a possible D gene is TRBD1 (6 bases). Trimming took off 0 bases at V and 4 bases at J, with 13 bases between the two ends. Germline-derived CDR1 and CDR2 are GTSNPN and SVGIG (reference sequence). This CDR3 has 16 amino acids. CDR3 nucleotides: TGTGCCTGGAGTGTAATGTGGGGGCGAGGGGCCAACGTCCTGACTTTC. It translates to CAWSVMWGRGANVLTF.

CDR3 coding DNA: TGTGCCAGCAGCTTAAACCGGGAGGCACGCACAGATACGCAGTATTTT. Its protein is CASSLNREARTDTQYF. V usage is TRBV5-5 and J usage is TRBJ2-3; 7 bases match TRBD2. CDR1 SGHKS and CDR2 YYEKEE come from the germline V gene (reference sequence). This CDR3 is built from 16 residues. Unmatched junction bases numbered 7, after V lost 2 bases and J lost 1 base.

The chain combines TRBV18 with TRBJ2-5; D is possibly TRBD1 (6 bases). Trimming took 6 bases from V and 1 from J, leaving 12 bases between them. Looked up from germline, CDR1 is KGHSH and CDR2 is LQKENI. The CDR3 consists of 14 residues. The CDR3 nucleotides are TGTGCCAGCTCCTTTGCAGGGGTCCAAGAGACCCAGTACTTC. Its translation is CASSFAGVQETQYF.

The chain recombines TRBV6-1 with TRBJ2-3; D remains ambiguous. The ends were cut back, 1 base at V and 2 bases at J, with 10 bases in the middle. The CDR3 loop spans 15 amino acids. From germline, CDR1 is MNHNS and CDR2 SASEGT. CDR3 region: CASSEEKAHTDTQYF. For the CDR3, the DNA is TGTGCCAGCAGTGAAGAAAAAGCCCACACAGATACGCAGTATTTT.

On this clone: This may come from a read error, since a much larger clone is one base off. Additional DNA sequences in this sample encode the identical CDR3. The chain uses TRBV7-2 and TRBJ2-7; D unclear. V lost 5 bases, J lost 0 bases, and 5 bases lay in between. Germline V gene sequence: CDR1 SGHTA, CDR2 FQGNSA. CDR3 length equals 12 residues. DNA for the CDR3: TGTGCCAGCAGCCCCAACTCCTACGAGCAGTACTTC. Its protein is CASSPNSYEQYF.